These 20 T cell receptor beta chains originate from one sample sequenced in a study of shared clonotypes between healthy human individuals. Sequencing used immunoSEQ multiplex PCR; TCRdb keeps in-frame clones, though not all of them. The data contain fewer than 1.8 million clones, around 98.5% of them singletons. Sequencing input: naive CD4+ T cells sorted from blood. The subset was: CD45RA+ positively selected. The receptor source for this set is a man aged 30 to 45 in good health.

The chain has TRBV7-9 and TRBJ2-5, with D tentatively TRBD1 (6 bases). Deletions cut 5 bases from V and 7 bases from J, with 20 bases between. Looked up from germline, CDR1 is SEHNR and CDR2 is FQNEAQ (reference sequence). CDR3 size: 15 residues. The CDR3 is CASSPDRSPYRTQYF. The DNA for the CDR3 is TGTGCCAGCAGCCCCGACAGGAGTCCGTATCGGACCCAGTACTTC.

DNA of the CDR3: TGTGCCAGCAGCTTTTGGACTAGCGGGGTTAACAATGAGCAGTTCTTC. Translation: CASSFWTSGVNNEQFF. The rearrangement uses TRBV7-2 and TRBJ2-1, with 12 bases matching TRBD2. The CDR3 extends over 16 amino acids. CDR1 SGHTA and CDR2 FQGNSA come from the germline V gene. Germline trimming cut 3 bases from V and 5 bases from J; bases unmatched to any gene: 5.

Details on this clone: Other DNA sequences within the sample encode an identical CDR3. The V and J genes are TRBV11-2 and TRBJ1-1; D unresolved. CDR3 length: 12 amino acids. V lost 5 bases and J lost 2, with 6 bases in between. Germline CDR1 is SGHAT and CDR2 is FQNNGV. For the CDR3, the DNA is TGTGCCAGCAGCCCTAGAAACACTGAAGCTTTCTTT. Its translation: CASSPRNTEAFF.

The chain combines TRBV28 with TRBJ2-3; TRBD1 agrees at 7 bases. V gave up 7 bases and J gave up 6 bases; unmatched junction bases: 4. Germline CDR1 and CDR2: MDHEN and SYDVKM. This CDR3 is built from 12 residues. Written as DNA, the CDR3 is TGTGCCAGCAACCTCAGGGGGGATACGCAGTATTTT. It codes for CASNLRGDTQYF.

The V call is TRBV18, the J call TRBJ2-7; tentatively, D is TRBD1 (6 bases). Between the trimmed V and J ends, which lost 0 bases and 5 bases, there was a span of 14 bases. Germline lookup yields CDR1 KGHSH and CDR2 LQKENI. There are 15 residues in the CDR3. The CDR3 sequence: CASSPPASGAHEQYF. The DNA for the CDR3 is TGTGCCAGCTCACCACCGGCTTCAGGGGCCCACGAGCAGTACTTC.

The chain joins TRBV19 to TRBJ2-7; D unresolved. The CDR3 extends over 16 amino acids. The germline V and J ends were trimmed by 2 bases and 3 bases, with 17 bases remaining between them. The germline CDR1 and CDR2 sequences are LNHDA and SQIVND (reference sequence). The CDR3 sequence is CASSIFPRVTVYEQYF. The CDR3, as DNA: TGTGCCAGTAGTATATTTCCTCGGGTCACAGTCTACGAGCAGTACTTC.

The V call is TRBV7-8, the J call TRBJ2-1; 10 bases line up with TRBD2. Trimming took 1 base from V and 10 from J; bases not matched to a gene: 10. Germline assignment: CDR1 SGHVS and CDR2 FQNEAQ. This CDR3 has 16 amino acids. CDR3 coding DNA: TGTGCCAGCAGCTTAGGGACTAGCGGTTGGCTAATGGAGCAGTTCTTC. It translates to CASSLGTSGWLMEQFF.

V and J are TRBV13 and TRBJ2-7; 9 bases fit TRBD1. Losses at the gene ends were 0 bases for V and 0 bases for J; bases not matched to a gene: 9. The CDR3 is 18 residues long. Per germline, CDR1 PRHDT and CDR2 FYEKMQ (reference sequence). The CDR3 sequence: CASSLGRRGQGPSYEQYF. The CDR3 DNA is TGTGCCAGCAGCTTAGGCCGTAGGGGACAGGGACCCTCCTACGAGCAGTACTTC.

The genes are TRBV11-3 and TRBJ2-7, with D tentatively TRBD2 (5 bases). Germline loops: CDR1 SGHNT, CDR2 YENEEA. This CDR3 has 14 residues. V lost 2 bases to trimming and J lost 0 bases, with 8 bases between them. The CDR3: CASSLRGYSYEQYF. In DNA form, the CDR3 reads TGTGCCAGCAGCTTACGGGGTTACTCCTACGAGCAGTACTTC.

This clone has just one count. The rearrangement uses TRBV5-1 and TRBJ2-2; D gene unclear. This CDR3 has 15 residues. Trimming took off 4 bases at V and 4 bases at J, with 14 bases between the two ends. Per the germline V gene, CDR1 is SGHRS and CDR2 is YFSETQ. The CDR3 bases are TGCGCCAGCAGCCCCACCTCTTCGGGCACCGGGGAGCTGTTTTTT. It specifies CASSPTSSGTGELFF.

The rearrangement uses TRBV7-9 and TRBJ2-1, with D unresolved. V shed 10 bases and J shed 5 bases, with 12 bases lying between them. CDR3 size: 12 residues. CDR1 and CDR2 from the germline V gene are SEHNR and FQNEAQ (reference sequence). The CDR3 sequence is CATPLNNNEQFF. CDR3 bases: TGTGCCACCCCCCTAAATAACAATGAGCAGTTCTTC.

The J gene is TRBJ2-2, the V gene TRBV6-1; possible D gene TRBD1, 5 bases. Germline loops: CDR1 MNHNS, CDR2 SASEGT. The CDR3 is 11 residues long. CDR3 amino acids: CGLGRVGELFF. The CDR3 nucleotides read TGTGGTTTGGGGCGCGTCGGGGAGCTGTTTTTT.

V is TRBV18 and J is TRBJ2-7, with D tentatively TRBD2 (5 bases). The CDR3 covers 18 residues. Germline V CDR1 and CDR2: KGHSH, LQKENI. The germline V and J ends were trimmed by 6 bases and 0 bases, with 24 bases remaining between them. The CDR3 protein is CASSLIKGSPTSSYEQYF. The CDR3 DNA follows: TGTGCCAGCTCTCTAATTAAAGGGAGTCCGACAAGCTCCTACGAGCAGTACTTC.

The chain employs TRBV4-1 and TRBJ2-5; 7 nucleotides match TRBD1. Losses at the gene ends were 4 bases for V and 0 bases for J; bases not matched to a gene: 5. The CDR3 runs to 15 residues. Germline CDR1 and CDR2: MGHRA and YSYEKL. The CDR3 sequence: CASSLTGTNQETQYF. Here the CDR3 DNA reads TGCGCCAGCAGCCTGACAGGGACGAACCAAGAGACCCAGTACTTC.

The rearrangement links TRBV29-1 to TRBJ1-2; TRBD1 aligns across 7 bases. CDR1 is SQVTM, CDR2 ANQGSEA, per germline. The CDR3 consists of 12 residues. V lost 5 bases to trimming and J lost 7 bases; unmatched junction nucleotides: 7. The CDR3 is CSVSDRESGYTF. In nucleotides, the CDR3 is TGCAGCGTTTCAGACAGGGAGTCTGGCTACACCTTC.

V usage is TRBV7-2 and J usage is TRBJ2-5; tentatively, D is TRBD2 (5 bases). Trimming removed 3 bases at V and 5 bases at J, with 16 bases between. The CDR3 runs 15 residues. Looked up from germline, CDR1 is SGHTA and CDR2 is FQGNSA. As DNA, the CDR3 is TGTGCCAGCAGCTTCTACCGGGCTACGGGGGAGACCCAGTACTTC. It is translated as CASSFYRATGETQYF.

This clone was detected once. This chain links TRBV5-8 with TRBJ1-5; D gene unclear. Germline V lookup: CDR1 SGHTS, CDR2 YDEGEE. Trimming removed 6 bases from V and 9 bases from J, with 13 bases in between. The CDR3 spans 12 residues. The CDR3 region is CASNSLSGPQHF. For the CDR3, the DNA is TGTGCCAGCAACTCCCTTTCGGGGCCCCAGCATTTT.

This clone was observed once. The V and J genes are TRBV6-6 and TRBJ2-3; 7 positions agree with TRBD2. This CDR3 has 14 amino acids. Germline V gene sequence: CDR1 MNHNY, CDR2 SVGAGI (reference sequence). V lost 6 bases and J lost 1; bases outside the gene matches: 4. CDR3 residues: CASSQREGTDTQYF. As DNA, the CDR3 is TGTGCCAGCAGCCAGCGGGAAGGCACAGATACGCAGTATTTT.

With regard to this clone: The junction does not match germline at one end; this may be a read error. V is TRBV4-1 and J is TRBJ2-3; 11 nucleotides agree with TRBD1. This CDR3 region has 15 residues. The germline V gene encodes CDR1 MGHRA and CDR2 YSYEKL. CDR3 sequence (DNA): TGCGCCAGCAGCCCTCGGGACAGGGGGACAGGTACGCAGTATTTT. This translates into CASSPRDRGTGTQYF.

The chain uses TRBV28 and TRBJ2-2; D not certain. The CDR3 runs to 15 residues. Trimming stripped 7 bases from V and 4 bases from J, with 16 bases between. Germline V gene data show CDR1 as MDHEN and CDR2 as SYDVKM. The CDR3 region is CASTGPLKVTGELFF. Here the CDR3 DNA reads TGTGCCAGCACTGGGCCCCTCAAGGTCACCGGGGAGCTGTTTTTT. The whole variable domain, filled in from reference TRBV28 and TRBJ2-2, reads DVKVTQSSRYLVKRTGEKVFLECVQDMDHENMFWYRQDPGLGLRLIYFSYDVKMKEKGDIPEGYSVSREKKERFSLILESASTNQTSMYLCASTGPLKVTGELFFGEGSRLTVL.